The T cell receptor (beta chain) under discussion was sequenced for a study of blood T cells in healthy people across ages (dated by TCRdb to about 2015). Background for the entire study: In model experiments, template switching captured roughly one uniquely barcoded TCR beta cDNA molecule for every two T cells. Four age groups were formed from the donors: young (average about 17 years), middle-aged (approximately 39), aged (about 62) and long-lived (more than 75). For two donors (one aged 18 to 30 and one aged 80 or older), the study analyzed two additional independent replicas of 1 million unique cDNA reads from the same blood draw. Using deep sequencing normalized with unique cDNA molecular identifiers, the study measured how TCR beta repertoire diversity changes with age. To avoid experimental bias, donors of different ages were spread randomly across the sequencing lanes. Beyond this particular receptor, the publication reports: Estimates of total diversity based on one million sequenced T cells were regarded as lower bounds and as underestimates. A strong correlation was found between observed TCR beta diversity and the percentage of naive T cells measured by flow cytometry. Donor CMV infection status was unknown, potentially confounding age-related changes in expanded clonotypes. As age increased, observed TCR beta diversity per million T cells dropped in a roughly linear way, and a significant reduction was already evident by age about 40. Compared with the aged group, more naive CD4+ T cells, fewer expanded clones and increased TCR diversity were shown by the long-lived group, suggesting age selection. Conclusive comparison of naive and antigen-experienced compartments was prevented by the profiling of bulk unsorted PBMCs.

The library was produced with 5' RACE. Reads for this sample came from an Illumina HiSeq 2500. The second PCR ran for roughly 7 to 12 cycles and used a J-beta primer mix along with a sample-barcoded 5' primer. A template-switch 5' adaptor carrying 12 random nucleotides introduced a unique molecular identifier onto each TCR beta cDNA molecule. At least 2.5 million CDR3-containing paired-end reads were obtained from each sample. The Mint cDNA synthesis kit, primed by a TRBC-specific oligonucleotide, was used to synthesize first-strand cDNA from all RNA. Following uracil-DNA glycosylase treatment, all cDNA underwent a first 18-cycle PCR with the universal primers M1SS and BC2_uni_R. As for how the authors treated the data: Each sample was normalized by randomly selecting 1 million high-quality reads, each carrying a distinct molecular identifier. Instead of being binned into consensus sequences, reads with shared molecular identifiers were discarded. MiTCR, with a Q25 quality threshold and the strictest error-elimination algorithm, was used for CDR3 identification, clonotype clustering and error correction. A nonparametric unseen species model using Euler transformation provided a lower-bound estimate of total TCR beta diversity. TCRdb reprocessed the public reads (quality trimming at Q25 with fastp, clone calling with MiXCR) and kept in-frame beta chains. Each entry is one CDR3 protein sequence, shown with its most common DNA and genes. The V and J calls reflect TCRdb's pipeline rather than the authors' work. The sample profile shows 1.5 million to 2 million distinct CDR3 sequences; about 30% of them were found once. In total, the top ten clones hold over 7% of the sample.

Only a few counts were recorded for this clonotype. Its recognized antigen is unknown. The sample holds no much larger clone one base away, and base qualities are not on file. Donors were a few dozen systemically healthy Caucasian individuals from Russia aged roughly 6 to 90 years. Around 9.9 milliliters of peripheral blood were collected from each donor into EDTA-treated Vacutainer tubes. PBMCs were isolated by Ficoll-Paque density-gradient centrifugation, with at least 6 million obtained per sample. Total RNA, at least 6 micrograms per sample, was extracted from PBMCs with Trizol reagent. Naive CD45RAhigh/CD27high T cell percentages were measured by flow cytometry on a PBMC aliquot from every donor. CDR3 length: 16 amino acids, cysteine to phenylalanine. Of the read, only the CDR3 DNA is kept; its 48 bases are in frame from base 1. The germline ends are 15 bases apart after V is trimmed by 1 base and J by 3 bases. The germline V gene specifies SGHTA as CDR1 and FQGNSA as CDR2.

Input material: blood. In this chain, TRBV7-2 is recombined with TRBJ1-2; the D gene cannot be resolved reliably. The sequence derives from a woman in her twenties or thirties in good health. The CDR3 region: CASSLGVGSWDYGYTF. The DNA is TGTGCCAGCAGCTTAGGGGTCGGGAGCTGGGACTATGGCTACACCTTC.